These 7 T cell receptor beta chains were all obtained from the same sample, sequenced in a study of blood T cells in healthy people across ages. The authors ran a second PCR of roughly 6 to 12 cycles using a sample-barcoded 5' primer and a J-beta primer mix. One entry per CDR3 protein results from TCRdb running MiXCR on the 5' RACE reads. The repertoire holds around 940,000 distinct CDR3 sequences, with roughly 51% as singletons. Sequencing used blood. The receptors were gathered from a woman aged 55 to 70 in good health.

This clonotype was counted a few times. The chain combines TRBV6-2 or TRBV6-3 with TRBJ2-6; no reliable D call. Looked up from germline, CDR1 is MNHEY and CDR2 is SVGEGT. The CDR3 loop spans 15 amino acids. V was cut by 8 bases and J by 0 bases, with 11 bases left in between. CDR3 DNA: TGTGCCAGCGGGCAGGCCCGCTCTGGGGCCAACGTCCTGACTTTC. The encoded protein is CASGQARSGANVLTF.

This clonotype was observed a handful of times. The rearrangement joins TRBV20-1 to TRBJ2-1; 12 positions match TRBD1. V lost 4 bases to trimming and J lost 7 bases; unmatched junction nucleotides: 5. CDR3 length: 14 amino acids. The germline V gene encodes CDR1 DFQATT and CDR2 SNEGSKA (reference sequence). For the CDR3, the DNA is TGCAGTGCTACCGGGACAGGGGGCCTTAATGAGCAGTTCTTC. Residues: CSATGTGGLNEQFF.

V and J are TRBV9 and TRBJ2-1; D is possibly TRBD1 or TRBD2 (5 bases each). Looked up from germline, CDR1 is SGDLS and CDR2 is YYNGEE. Trimming removed 4 bases at V and 1 base at J, with 12 bases between. The length of the CDR3 is 15 residues. CDR3 DNA sequence: TGTGCCAGCAGCTTCCGGGACGGATCCTACAATGAGCAGTTCTTC. Translating it yields CASSFRDGSYNEQFF.

The chain employs TRBV5-6 and TRBJ2-4; D is uncertain. Germline values: CDR1 SGHDT, CDR2 YYEEEE. Trimming took off 2 bases at V and 14 bases at J, with 14 bases between the two ends. This CDR3 comprises 12 residues. The CDR3 protein is CASSFFSYQEYF. CDR3 nucleotide sequence: TGTGCCAGCAGCTTCTTCTCCTACCAAGAGTACTTC.

The V gene is TRBV7-2, the J gene TRBJ2-4; D possibly corresponds to TRBD2 (6 bases). The CDR3 length is 18 residues. V was cut by 0 bases and J by 0 bases, with 15 bases left in between. The V gene's germline CDR1 is SGHTA and CDR2 FQGNSA. The CDR3 sequence: CASSLAVFRERAKNIQYF. The CDR3 nucleotides read TGTGCCAGCAGCTTAGCTGTTTTTCGGGAGCGAGCCAAAAACATTCAGTACTTC.

This clonotype was detected only once. One end of the junction varies from germline; a read error may be responsible. The J gene is TRBJ2-7, the V gene TRBV6-5; 8 bases align to TRBD2. The CDR3 contains 15 residues. CDR1 MNHEY and CDR2 SVGAGI come from the germline V gene. The CDR3 coding sequence is TGTGCCGGCAGGTATCGACTAGCGAGTCGGTACGAGCAGTACTTC. Its protein is CAGRYRLASRYEQYF.

The chain recombines TRBV21-1 with TRBJ2-5; TRBD2 was called by the table and not checked on the DNA. TRBV21-1 has pseudogene status. This CDR3 region has 15 residues. The CDR3 nucleotides read TGTGCCAGCAGCAAAGTTGGGAGGGGGCAAGAGACCCAGTACTTC. Its protein is CASSKVGRGQETQYF.